A selection of T cell receptor beta chains follows, all from one sample in a study of T-cell memory formation after mild COVID-19. TCRdb recomputed calls from the 5' RACE reads with MiXCR, one row per CDR3 protein. The data contain around 310,000 distinct CDR3 sequences, around 15% of them singletons. The source material was PBMCs or a T cell subset sorted from them (not recorded which). Receptor source: a man aged 18 to 29 who had mild COVID-19 (a few samples of this study predate the infection). Cell type and time point are not known. CDR3s include the opening cysteine and the closing phenylalanine or tryptophan. D genes are given only for firm matches. Rows give clone size only sometimes, using once, few, many, or a class for an expanded clone.

j_call v_call clone_size d_call cdr3_aa cdr3_nt
TRBJ2-1 TRBV20-1 few TRBD2 CSAPPGGLAGGGEQFF TGCAGTGCTCCACCCGGTGGGCTAGCGGGGGGGGGAGAGCAGTTCTTC
TRBJ2-7 TRBV12-3/TRBV12-4 many . CASSPTGNEQYF TGTGCCAGCAGCCCCACGGGTAACGAGCAGTACTTC
TRBJ2-1 TRBV24-1 . . CATSEGSSYNEQFF TGTGCCACCAGTGAGGGGAGCTCCTACAATGAGCAGTTCTTC
TRBJ2-7 TRBV6-5 few . CASSYGQGPSEQYF TGTGCCAGCAGTTACGGGCAGGGGCCTAGTGAGCAGTACTTC
TRBJ1-5 TRBV12-3/TRBV12-4 few . CASSDTAGNQPQHF TGTGCCAGCAGTGACACAGCAGGCAATCAGCCCCAGCATTTT
TRBJ2-1 TRBV12-3/TRBV12-4 many TRBD1 CASSFDRGSYNEQFF TGTGCCAGCAGTTTTGACAGGGGTTCCTACAATGAGCAGTTCTTC
TRBJ2-2 TRBV24-1 few . CATSDYSGGELFF TGTGCCACCAGTGATTACTCCGGCGGGGAGCTGTTTTTT
TRBJ2-5 TRBV20-1 . . CSASRGVQETQYF TGCAGTGCTAGTAGGGGGGTACAAGAGACCCAGTACTTC
TRBJ2-3 TRBV28 few . CASRGGQLASTDTQYF TGTGCCAGCCGCGGTGGGCAGCTGGCTAGCACAGATACGCAGTATTTT
TRBJ2-3 TRBV7-6 few . CASSHPFSIDTDTQYF TGTGCCAGCAGCCATCCGTTTTCAATTGACACAGATACGCAGTATTTT
TRBJ1-6 TRBV5-1 . TRBD1 CASSPRDRAEYSPLHF TGCGCCAGCAGCCCCCGGGACAGGGCGGAATATTCACCCCTCCACTTT
TRBJ2-3 TRBV24-1 . . CATSDGGRADTQYF TGTGCCACCAGTGATGGGGGGAGAGCAGATACGCAGTATTTT
TRBJ2-7 TRBV5-1 few . CASSRTGTNSYEQYF TGCGCCAGCAGCCGGACCGGGACAAACTCCTACGAGCAGTACTTC
TRBJ2-3 TRBV2 many . CASSDDPGDTQYF TGTGCCAGCAGTGACGACCCGGGAGATACGCAGTATTTT
TRBJ1-4 TRBV12-3/TRBV12-4 few . CASSPGGGLKLFF TGTGCCAGCAGTCCTGGAGGGGGGCTAAAACTGTTTTTT
TRBJ2-5 TRBV13 . . CASSLRAIWETQYF TGTGCCAGCAGCTTAAGAGCCATCTGGGAGACCCAGTACTTC
TRBJ2-3 TRBV5-1 . . CASNQIMGGGDTQYF TGCGCCAGCAACCAAATAATGGGGGGAGGAGATACGCAGTATTTT
TRBJ2-3 TRBV4-3 . . CASSQVWPGPDTQYF TGCGCCAGCAGCCAAGTCTGGCCTGGACCAGATACGCAGTATTTT
TRBJ2-1 TRBV7-9 . TRBD2 CASSSETGTKSKEQFF TGTGCCAGCAGCTCAGAAACCGGGACTAAGAGTAAGGAGCAGTTCTTC